The clone carrying this T cell receptor beta chain has a handful of counts. Its target is unknown. The authors ran a second PCR of 7 to 11 cycles using a sample-barcoded 5' primer and a J-beta primer mix. MiXCR, run by TCRdb on the 5' RACE reads, gives a single entry per CDR3 protein. The sample yields about 1.6 million distinct CDR3 sequences, around 36% seen once. These data come from a study of blood T cells in healthy people across ages. The length of the CDR3 is 16 residues. The junction had 4 bases not matched to a gene; V was cut back by 3 bases and J by 3 bases. Germline CDR1 and CDR2: SGHTA and FQGTGA. Whole-study findings and limits: A roughly linear fall in TCR beta diversity per million T cells was seen with increasing age.

Sequencing was done on a sample of blood. V usage is TRBV7-3 and J usage is TRBJ2-2, with 10 positions matching TRBD2. The clonotype originates from a young woman in good health. CDR3 sequence: CASSLPGLADTGELFF. CDR3 DNA: TGTGCCAGCAGCTTGCCCGGACTAGCGGACACCGGGGAGCTGTTTTTT.